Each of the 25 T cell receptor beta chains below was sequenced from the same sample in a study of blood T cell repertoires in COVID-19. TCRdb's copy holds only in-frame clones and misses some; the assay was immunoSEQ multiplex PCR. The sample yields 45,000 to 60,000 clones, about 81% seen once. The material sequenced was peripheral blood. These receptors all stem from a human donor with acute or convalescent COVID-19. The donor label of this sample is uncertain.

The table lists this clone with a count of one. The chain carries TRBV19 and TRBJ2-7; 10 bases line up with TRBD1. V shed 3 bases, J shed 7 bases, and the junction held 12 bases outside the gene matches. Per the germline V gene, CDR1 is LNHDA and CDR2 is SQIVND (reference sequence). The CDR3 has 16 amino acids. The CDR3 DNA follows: TGTGCCAGTAGTATCATACCCGGGACAGGGGCGGAGGAGCAGTACTTC. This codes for CASSIIPGTGAEEQYF.

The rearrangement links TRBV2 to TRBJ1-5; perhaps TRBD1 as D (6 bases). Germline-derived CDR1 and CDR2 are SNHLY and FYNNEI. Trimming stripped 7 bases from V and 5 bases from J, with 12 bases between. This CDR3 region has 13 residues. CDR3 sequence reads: CASKGDTYQPQHF. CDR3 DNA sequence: TGTGCCAGCAAAGGGGACACATATCAGCCCCAGCATTTT.

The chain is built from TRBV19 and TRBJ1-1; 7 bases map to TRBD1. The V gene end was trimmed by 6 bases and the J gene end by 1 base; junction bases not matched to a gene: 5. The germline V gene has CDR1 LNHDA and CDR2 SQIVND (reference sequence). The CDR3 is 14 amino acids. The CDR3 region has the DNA TGTGCCAGTAGCTACCGGGACAGGAACACTGAAGCTTTCTTT. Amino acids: CASSYRDRNTEAFF.

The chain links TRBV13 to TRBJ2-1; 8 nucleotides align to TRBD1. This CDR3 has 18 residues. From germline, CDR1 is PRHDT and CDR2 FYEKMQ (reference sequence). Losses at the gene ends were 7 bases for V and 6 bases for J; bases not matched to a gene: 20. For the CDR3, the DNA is TGTGCCAGCACCCACCTGGCCCTGGACAGGGATGCTAGCAATGAGCAGTTCTTC. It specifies CASTHLALDRDASNEQFF.

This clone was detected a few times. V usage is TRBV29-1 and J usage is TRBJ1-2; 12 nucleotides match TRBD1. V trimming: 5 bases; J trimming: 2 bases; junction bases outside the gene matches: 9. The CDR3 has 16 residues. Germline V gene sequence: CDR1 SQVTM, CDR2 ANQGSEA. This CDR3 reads CSVLPRDRGQNYGYTF. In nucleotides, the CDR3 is TGCAGCGTTTTGCCCCGGGACAGGGGGCAGAACTATGGCTACACCTTC.

DNA of the CDR3: TGTGCCAGCAGCCGGGACAGGGGACCCACAGGGCAGTACTTC. Its translation: CASSRDRGPTGQYF. The J gene is TRBJ2-7, the V gene TRBV11-1, with 10 bases lining up with TRBD1. Trimming at V came to 5 bases and at J to 9 bases, leaving 10 bases not matched to a gene. This CDR3 is built from 14 residues. In germline, CDR1 is SGHAT, CDR2 FQDESV (reference sequence). The full variable domain, rest sourced from reference TRBV11-1 and TRBJ2-7, is EAEVAQSPRYKITEKSQAVAFWCDPISGHATLYWYRQILGQGPELLVQFQDESVVDDSQLPKDRFSAERLKGVDSTLKIQPAELGDSAMYLCASSRDRGPTGQYFGPGTRLTVT.

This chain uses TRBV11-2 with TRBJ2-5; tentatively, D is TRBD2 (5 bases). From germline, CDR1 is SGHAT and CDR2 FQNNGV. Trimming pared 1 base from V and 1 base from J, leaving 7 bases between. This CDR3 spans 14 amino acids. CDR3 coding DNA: TGTGCCAGCAGCTTAGGGACTTTCCAAGAGACCCAGTACTTC. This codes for CASSLGTFQETQYF.

The CDR3 sequence is CASSQSEAGTALRPQFF. The CDR3 DNA sequence: TGCGCCAGCAGTCAATCGGAGGCCGGGACAGCCTTGCGTCCGCAGTTCTTC. This chain links TRBV23-1 with TRBJ2-1; the match to TRBD1 covers 7 bases. TRBV23-1 is known as an ORF, though its function is uncertain. The CDR3 loop spans 17 amino acids. Trimming took 0 bases from V and 12 from J; bases not matched to a gene: 17.

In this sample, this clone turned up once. The CDR3 DNA is TGTGCCAGCAGCTTAGTAGCGGGAGGTGAAGAGACCCAGTACTTC. Protein product: CASSLVAGGEETQYF. The V call is TRBV7-2, the J call TRBJ2-5, with TRBD2 matching over 10 bases. V dropped 1 base and J dropped 3; count of bases not matched to a gene: 2. CDR1 is SGHTA, CDR2 FQGNSA, per germline. The CDR3 length is 15 residues.

The CDR3 spells CASSPPGLAGNEQFF. CDR3 in DNA: TGTGCCAGCTCACCACCGGGACTAGCGGGAAATGAGCAGTTCTTC. The chain uses TRBV18 and TRBJ2-1; the match to TRBD2 covers 13 bases. J was trimmed by 7 bases and V by 0 bases; bases with no gene match: 0. This CDR3 comprises 15 residues. In germline, CDR1 is KGHSH, CDR2 LQKENI.

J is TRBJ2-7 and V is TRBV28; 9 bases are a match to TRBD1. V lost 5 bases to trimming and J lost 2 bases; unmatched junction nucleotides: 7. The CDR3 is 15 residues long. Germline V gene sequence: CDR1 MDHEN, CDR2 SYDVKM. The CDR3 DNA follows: TGTGCCAGCAGTCTCCGGACAGGGGTTCCCTACGAGCAGTACTTC. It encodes CASSLRTGVPYEQYF.

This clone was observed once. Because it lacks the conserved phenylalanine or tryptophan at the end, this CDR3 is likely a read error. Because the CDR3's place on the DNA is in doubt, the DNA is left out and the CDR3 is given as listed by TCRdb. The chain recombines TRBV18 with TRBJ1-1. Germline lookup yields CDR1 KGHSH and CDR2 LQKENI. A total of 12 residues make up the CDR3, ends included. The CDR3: CASSRTDSLLSV.

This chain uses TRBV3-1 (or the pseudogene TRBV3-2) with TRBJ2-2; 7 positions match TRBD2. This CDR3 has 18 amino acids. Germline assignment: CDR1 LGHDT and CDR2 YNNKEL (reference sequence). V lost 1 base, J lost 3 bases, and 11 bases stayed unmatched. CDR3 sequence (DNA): TGTGCCAGCAGCCAAGGACGGGGGGTATCGATGGACACCGGGGAGCTGTTTTTT. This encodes CASSQGRGVSMDTGELFF.

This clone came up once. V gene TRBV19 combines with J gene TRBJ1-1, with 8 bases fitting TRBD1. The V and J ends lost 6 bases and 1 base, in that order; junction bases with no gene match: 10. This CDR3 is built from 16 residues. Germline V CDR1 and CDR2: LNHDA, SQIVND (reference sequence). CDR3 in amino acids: CASSTTRDRGNTEAFF. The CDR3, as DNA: TGTGCCAGTAGCACTACTCGAGACAGGGGGAACACTGAAGCTTTCTTT.

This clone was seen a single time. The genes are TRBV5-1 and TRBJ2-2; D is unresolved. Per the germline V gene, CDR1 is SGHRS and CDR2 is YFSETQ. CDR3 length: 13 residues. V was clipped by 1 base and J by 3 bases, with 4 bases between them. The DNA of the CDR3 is TGCGCCAGCAGCTTGCAGGACACCGGGGAGCTGTTTTTT. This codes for CASSLQDTGELFF.

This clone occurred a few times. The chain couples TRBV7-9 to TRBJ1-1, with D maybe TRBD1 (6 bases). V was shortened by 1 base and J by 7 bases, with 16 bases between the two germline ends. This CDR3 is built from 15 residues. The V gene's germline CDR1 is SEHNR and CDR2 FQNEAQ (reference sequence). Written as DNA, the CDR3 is TGTGCCAGCAGCTTAGACTCTGTATCGGACAGTGAAGCTTTCTTT. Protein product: CASSLDSVSDSEAFF.

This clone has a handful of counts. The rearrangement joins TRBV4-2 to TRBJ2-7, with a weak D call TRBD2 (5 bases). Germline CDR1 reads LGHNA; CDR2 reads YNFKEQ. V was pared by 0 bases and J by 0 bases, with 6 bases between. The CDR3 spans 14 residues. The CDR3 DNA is TGTGCCAGCAGCCAAGATGGACTCTCCTACGAGCAGTACTTC. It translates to CASSQDGLSYEQYF.

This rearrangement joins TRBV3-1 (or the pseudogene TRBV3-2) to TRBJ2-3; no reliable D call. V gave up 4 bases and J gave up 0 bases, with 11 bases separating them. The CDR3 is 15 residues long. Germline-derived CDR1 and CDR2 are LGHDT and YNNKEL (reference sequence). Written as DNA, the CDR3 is TGTGCCAGCAGCCTCAATCGGAGAAGCACAGATACGCAGTATTTT. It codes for CASSLNRRSTDTQYF.

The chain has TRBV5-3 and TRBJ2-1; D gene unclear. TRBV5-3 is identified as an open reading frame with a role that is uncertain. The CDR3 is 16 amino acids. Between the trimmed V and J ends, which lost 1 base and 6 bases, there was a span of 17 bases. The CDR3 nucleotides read TGTGCCAGAAGCTTGCTGATAGAGGTTCTTTCCAATGAGCAGTTCTTC. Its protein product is CARSLLIEVLSNEQFF.

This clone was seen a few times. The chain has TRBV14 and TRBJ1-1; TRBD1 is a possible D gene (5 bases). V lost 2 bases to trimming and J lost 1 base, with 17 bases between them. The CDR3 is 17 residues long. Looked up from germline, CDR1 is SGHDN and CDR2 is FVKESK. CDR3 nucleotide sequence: TGTGCCAGCAGCCAATTATTTGGGGGGAAGGGGAACACTGAAGCTTTCTTT. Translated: CASSQLFGGKGNTEAFF.

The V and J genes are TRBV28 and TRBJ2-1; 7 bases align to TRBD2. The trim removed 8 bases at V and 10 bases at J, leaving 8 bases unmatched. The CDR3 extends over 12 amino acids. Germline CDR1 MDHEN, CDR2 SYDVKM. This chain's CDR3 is CASLGGNREQFF. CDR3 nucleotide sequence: TGTGCCAGCCTGGGGGGGAATCGCGAGCAGTTCTTC. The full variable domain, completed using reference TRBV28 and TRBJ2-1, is DVKVTQSSRYLVKRTGEKVFLECVQDMDHENMFWYRQDPGLGLRLIYFSYDVKMKEKGDIPEGYSVSREKKERFSLILESASTNQTSMYLCASLGGNREQFFGPGTRLTVL.

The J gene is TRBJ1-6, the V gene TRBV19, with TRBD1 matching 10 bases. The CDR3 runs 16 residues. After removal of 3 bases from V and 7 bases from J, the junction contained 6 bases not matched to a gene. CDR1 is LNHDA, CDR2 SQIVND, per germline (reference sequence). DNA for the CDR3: TGTGCCAGTAGTATTGACAGGGGGCCAGGAAATTCACCCCTCCACTTT. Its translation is CASSIDRGPGNSPLHF. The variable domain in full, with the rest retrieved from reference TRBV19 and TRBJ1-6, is DGGITQSPKYLFRKEGQNVTLSCEQNLNHDAMYWYRQDPGQGLRLIYYSQIVNDFQKGDIAEGYSVSREKKESFPLTVTSAQKNPTAFYLCASSIDRGPGNSPLHFGNGTRLTVT.

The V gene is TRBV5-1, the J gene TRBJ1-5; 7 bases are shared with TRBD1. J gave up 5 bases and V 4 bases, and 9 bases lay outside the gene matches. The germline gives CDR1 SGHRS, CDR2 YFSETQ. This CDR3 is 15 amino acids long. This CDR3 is CASSLTGWKDQPQHF. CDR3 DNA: TGCGCCAGCAGCCTGACAGGGTGGAAAGATCAGCCCCAGCATTTT.

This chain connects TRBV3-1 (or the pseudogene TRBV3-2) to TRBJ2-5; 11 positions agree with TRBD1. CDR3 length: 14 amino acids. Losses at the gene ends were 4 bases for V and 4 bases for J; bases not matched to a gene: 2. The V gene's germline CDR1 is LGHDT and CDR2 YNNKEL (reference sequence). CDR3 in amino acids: CASSRDRGRETQYF. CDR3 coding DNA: TGTGCCAGCAGCCGGGACAGGGGGAGAGAGACCCAGTACTTC.

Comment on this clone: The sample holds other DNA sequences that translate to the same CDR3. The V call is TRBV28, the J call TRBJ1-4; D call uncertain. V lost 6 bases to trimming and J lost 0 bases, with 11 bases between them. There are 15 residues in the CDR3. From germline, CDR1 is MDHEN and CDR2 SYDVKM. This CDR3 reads CASSPRASTNEKLFF. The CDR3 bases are TGTGCCAGCAGCCCGCGGGCATCAACTAATGAAAAACTGTTTTTT.